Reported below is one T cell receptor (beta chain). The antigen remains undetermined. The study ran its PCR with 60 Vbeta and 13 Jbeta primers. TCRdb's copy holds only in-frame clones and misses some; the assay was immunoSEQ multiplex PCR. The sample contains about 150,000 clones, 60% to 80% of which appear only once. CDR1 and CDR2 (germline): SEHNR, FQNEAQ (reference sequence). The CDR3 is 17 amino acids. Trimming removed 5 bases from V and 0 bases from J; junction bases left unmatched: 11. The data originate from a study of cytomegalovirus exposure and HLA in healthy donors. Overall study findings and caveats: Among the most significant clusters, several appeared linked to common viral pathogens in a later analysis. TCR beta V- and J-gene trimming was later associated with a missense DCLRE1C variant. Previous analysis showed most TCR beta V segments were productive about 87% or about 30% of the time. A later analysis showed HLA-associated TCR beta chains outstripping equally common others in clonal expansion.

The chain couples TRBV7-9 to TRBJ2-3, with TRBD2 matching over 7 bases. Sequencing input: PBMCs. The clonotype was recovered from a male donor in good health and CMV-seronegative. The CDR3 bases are TGTGCCAGCAGCCTGAGCGATAGCGGGCCAAGCACAGATACGCAGTATTTT. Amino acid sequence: CASSLSDSGPSTDTQYF.